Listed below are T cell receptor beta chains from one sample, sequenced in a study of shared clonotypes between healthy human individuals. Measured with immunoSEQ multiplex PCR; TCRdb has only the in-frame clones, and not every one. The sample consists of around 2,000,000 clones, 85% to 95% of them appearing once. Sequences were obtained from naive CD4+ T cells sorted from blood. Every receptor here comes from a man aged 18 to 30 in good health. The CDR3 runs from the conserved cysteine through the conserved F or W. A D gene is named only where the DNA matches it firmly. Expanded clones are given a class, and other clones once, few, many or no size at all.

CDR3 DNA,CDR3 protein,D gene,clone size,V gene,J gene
TGTGCCAGTAGTATAGGGACTCGGGGGGCCAAAAACATTCAGTACTTC,CASSIGTRGAKNIQYF,-,-,TRBV19,TRBJ2-4
TGTGCCAGCATTACTTTAAAACAGGGTAGTGGAACTGAAGCTTTCTTT,CASITLKQGSGTEAFF,-,many,TRBV28,TRBJ1-1
TGTGCCAGCAATAGGGCGCCTAATGAAAAACTGTTTTTT,CASNRAPNEKLFF,-,-,TRBV6-5,TRBJ1-4
TGTGCCAGCACTCCTGACAGGGGTTTTCAAGAGACCCAGTACTTC,CASTPDRGFQETQYF,TRBD1,-,TRBV28,TRBJ2-5
TGTGCCAGCACTGCAATACAGGGGAACACTGAAGCTTTCTTT,CASTAIQGNTEAFF,-,-,TRBV6-1,TRBJ1-1
TGTGCCAGCAGTTTGGGGCAGGCTGGGGCACCCCTCCACTTT,CASSLGQAGAPLHF,-,-,TRBV27,TRBJ1-6
TGCAGTGCTAGTTGGCAGGGCGAGCAGTACTTC,CSASWQGEQYF,-,-,TRBV20-1,TRBJ2-7
TGTGCCAGCAGCGTAGCCGGATCCGGGGAGCTGTTTTTT,CASSVAGSGELFF,-,-,TRBV9,TRBJ2-2
TGTGCCAGCAGCTCCACGCTGGGGGAAAAACTGTTTTTT,CASSSTLGEKLFF,-,-,TRBV7-2,TRBJ1-4
TGTGCCAGCAGTTTGGGCAGGACTCCACCTAATGAAAAACTGTTTTTT,CASSLGRTPPNEKLFF,-,-,TRBV27,TRBJ1-4
TGTGCCAGCTCACCACCAATCAGCCAGGGCGGAGGGGTTAACTATGGCTACACCTTC,CASSPPISQGGGVNYGYTF,-,-,TRBV18,TRBJ1-2
TGTGCCAGCAGCAGCCGGGACAGTTCCTACGAGCAGTACTTC,CASSSRDSSYEQYF,TRBD1,-,TRBV9,TRBJ2-7
TGCAGCATCCGGGACAGAGTCCCATCTAACTATGGCTACACCTTC,CSIRDRVPSNYGYTF,TRBD1,-,TRBV29-1,TRBJ1-2
TGTGCCAGCAGCTTTAACCGGGACAGGGGCTACAATGAGCAGTTCTTC,CASSFNRDRGYNEQFF,TRBD1,-,TRBV5-6,TRBJ2-1
TGCGCCAGCAGCTTGTCAGTAGCCTCATGGAGCTCCTACAATGAGCAGTTCTTC,CASSLSVASWSSYNEQFF,-,once,TRBV5-1,TRBJ2-1
TGTGCCAGCAGTTACTCGGAGACAGTGAATTCACCCCTCCACTTT,CASSYSETVNSPLHF,-,-,TRBV6-5,TRBJ1-6